Listed below are T cell receptor beta chains from one sample, sequenced in a study of blood T cell repertoires in COVID-19. Here immunoSEQ multiplex PCR was the method, and the copy in TCRdb shows in-frame clones only, minus some. The sample yields around 250,000 clones, approximately 85% seen once. The sample was peripheral blood. The receptors originated from a man of 80 years or more with acute or convalescent COVID-19. Each CDR3 is given with its conserved first and last residue. D genes are given only for firm matches. Size tells how often a clone was seen (once, few, many) or the class of an expanded clone, and some rows leave it out.

j_call: TRBJ1-2
v_call: TRBV27
d_call: .
clone_size: .
cdr3_aa: CASSNGGFDYTF
cdr3_nt: TGTGCCAGCAGTAACGGGGGTTTCGACTACACCTTC

j_call: TRBJ2-5
v_call: TRBV24-1
d_call: .
clone_size: .
cdr3_aa: CATSDSWYGGQYF
cdr3_nt: TGTGCCACCAGTGATTCTTGGTACGGAGGCCAGTACTTC

j_call: TRBJ1-2
v_call: TRBV27
d_call: .
clone_size: .
cdr3_aa: CASSSLRDINYGYTF
cdr3_nt: TGTGCCAGCAGTTCTCTCCGGGACATTAACTATGGCTACACCTTC

j_call: TRBJ1-5
v_call: TRBV6-5
d_call: TRBD1
clone_size: few
cdr3_aa: CASIQGVSNQPQHF
cdr3_nt: TGTGCCAGCATCCAGGGGGTGAGCAATCAGCCCCAGCATTTT

j_call: TRBJ2-3
v_call: TRBV9
d_call: .
clone_size: .
cdr3_aa: CASSDEGGGGTDTQYF
cdr3_nt: TGTGCCAGCAGCGACGAAGGGGGGGGCGGGACAGATACGCAGTATTTT

j_call: TRBJ2-7
v_call: TRBV7-9
d_call: .
clone_size: once
cdr3_aa: CASSFNRVAEQYF
cdr3_nt: TGTGCCAGCAGCTTTAACAGGGTGGCCGAGCAGTACTTC

j_call: TRBJ1-4
v_call: TRBV28
d_call: TRBD1
clone_size: .
cdr3_aa: CASKGQGREKLFF
cdr3_nt: TGTGCCAGCAAGGGACAGGGCCGCGAAAAACTGTTTTTT

j_call: TRBJ1-2
v_call: TRBV19
d_call: TRBD1
clone_size: once
cdr3_aa: CASTQDRGEGYTF
cdr3_nt: TGTGCCAGTACCCAGGACAGGGGCGAAGGCTACACCTTC

j_call: TRBJ1-3
v_call: TRBV20-1
d_call: .
clone_size: .
cdr3_aa: CSASGRHLFSGNTIYF
cdr3_nt: TGCAGTGCTAGTGGAAGACACCTTTTCTCTGGAAACACCATATATTTT

j_call: TRBJ2-1
v_call: TRBV7-5
d_call: .
clone_size: .
cdr3_aa: CARSSRSPGAYNEQFF
cdr3_nt: TGTGCCAGATCTTCGAGGTCCCCAGGGGCGTACAATGAGCAGTTCTTC

j_call: TRBJ1-1
v_call: TRBV7-2
d_call: .
clone_size: .
cdr3_aa: CASSLKSRVDLNTEAFF
cdr3_nt: TGTGCCAGCAGCCTTAAGAGCAGGGTCGACTTGAACACTGAAGCTTTCTTT

j_call: TRBJ1-2
v_call: TRBV3-1/TRBV3-2
d_call: .
clone_size: few
cdr3_aa: CASSPSTGNGYTF
cdr3_nt: TGTGCCAGCAGCCCATCAACAGGGAATGGCTACACCTTC

j_call: TRBJ2-4
v_call: TRBV28
d_call: TRBD2
clone_size: .
cdr3_aa: CASIPGGTKNIQYF
cdr3_nt: TGTGCCAGCATCCCCGGGGGGACCAAAAACATTCAGTACTTC

j_call: TRBJ1-2
v_call: TRBV2
d_call: .
clone_size: .
cdr3_aa: CASSLDKNYGYTF
cdr3_nt: TGTGCCAGCAGTTTGGACAAAAACTATGGCTACACCTTC

j_call: TRBJ2-1
v_call: TRBV7-9
d_call: .
clone_size: once
cdr3_aa: CASSWIGGNEQFF
cdr3_nt: TGTGCCAGCAGCTGGATCGGGGGCAATGAGCAGTTCTTC

j_call: TRBJ2-1
v_call: TRBV19
d_call: TRBD2
clone_size: .
cdr3_aa: CASSSGGDYNEQFF
cdr3_nt: TGTGCCAGTAGCAGCGGGGGTGACTACAATGAGCAGTTCTTC

j_call: TRBJ1-5
v_call: TRBV24-1
d_call: TRBD1
clone_size: .
cdr3_aa: CATSDWTGGTFAF
cdr3_nt: TGTGCCACCAGTGACTGGACAGGAGGAACCTTCGCTTTT

j_call: TRBJ1-3
v_call: TRBV19
d_call: .
clone_size: .
cdr3_aa: CASRLYSGNTIYF
cdr3_nt: TGTGCCAGTAGACTGTACTCTGGAAACACCATATATTTT

j_call: TRBJ2-7
v_call: TRBV7-2
d_call: .
clone_size: .
cdr3_aa: CASSLGQAAYEQYF
cdr3_nt: TGTGCCAGCAGCTTAGGGCAGGCCGCCTACGAGCAGTACTTC

j_call: TRBJ2-2
v_call: TRBV29-1
d_call: .
clone_size: .
cdr3_aa: CSVGSGGTGNTGELFF
cdr3_nt: TGCAGCGTTGGCTCCGGGGGGACAGGGAACACCGGGGAGCTGTTTTTT

j_call: TRBJ1-4
v_call: TRBV4-1
d_call: TRBD1
clone_size: .
cdr3_aa: CASSGRDRGLGEKLFF
cdr3_nt: TGCGCCAGCAGCGGCCGGGACAGGGGCCTAGGGGAAAAACTGTTTTTT

j_call: TRBJ1-2
v_call: TRBV24-1
d_call: TRBD1
clone_size: .
cdr3_aa: CATSDPGTANYGYTF
cdr3_nt: TGTGCCACCAGTGACCCAGGGACAGCTAACTATGGCTACACCTTC

j_call: TRBJ1-2
v_call: TRBV10-3
d_call: TRBD1
clone_size: .
cdr3_aa: CAIRQGATYYGYTF
cdr3_nt: TGTGCCATCAGACAGGGGGCCACCTACTATGGCTACACCTTC

j_call: TRBJ2-7
v_call: TRBV27
d_call: TRBD2
clone_size: .
cdr3_aa: CASSPYLAGGQFPLSEQYF
cdr3_nt: TGTGCCAGCAGCCCCTATCTAGCGGGGGGGCAATTCCCTTTAAGCGAGCAGTACTTC

j_call: TRBJ2-6
v_call: TRBV6-5
d_call: .
clone_size: .
cdr3_aa: CASSYAVTGANVLTF
cdr3_nt: TGTGCCAGCAGTTACGCGGTTACTGGGGCCAACGTCCTGACTTTC

j_call: TRBJ2-7
v_call: TRBV3-1/TRBV3-2
d_call: TRBD1
clone_size: few
cdr3_aa: CASSQDWDSEQYF
cdr3_nt: TGTGCCAGCAGCCAAGACTGGGACAGCGAGCAGTACTTC

j_call: TRBJ1-1
v_call: TRBV19
d_call: .
clone_size: .
cdr3_aa: CASKEGSGQPNTEAFF
cdr3_nt: TGTGCCAGTAAGGAGGGTTCTGGTCAACCGAACACTGAAGCTTTCTTT

j_call: TRBJ2-3
v_call: TRBV11-3
d_call: TRBD2
clone_size: .
cdr3_aa: CASSFSGVSTDTQYF
cdr3_nt: TGTGCCAGCAGCTTTAGCGGGGTGAGCACAGATACGCAGTATTTT

j_call: TRBJ2-3
v_call: TRBV5-4
d_call: TRBD2
clone_size: .
cdr3_aa: CASSLGGGRTDTQYF
cdr3_nt: TGTGCCAGCAGCTTGGGGGGAGGGAGGACAGATACGCAGTATTTT

j_call: TRBJ2-7
v_call: TRBV27
d_call: TRBD2
clone_size: once
cdr3_aa: CASSLIPTSGFSYEQYF
cdr3_nt: TGTGCCAGCAGTTTAATCCCGACTAGCGGGTTTTCCTACGAGCAGTACTTC

j_call: TRBJ2-1
v_call: TRBV7-2
d_call: .
clone_size: .
cdr3_aa: CASSLVRTRGLNEQFF
cdr3_nt: TGTGCCAGCAGCTTAGTTAGGACCCGCGGGTTAAATGAGCAGTTCTTC

j_call: TRBJ2-5
v_call: TRBV7-8
d_call: TRBD1
clone_size: .
cdr3_aa: CASSLGQGRGETQYF
cdr3_nt: TGTGCCAGCAGTTTAGGACAGGGGCGGGGGGAGACCCAGTACTTC

j_call: TRBJ1-4
v_call: TRBV23-1
d_call: .
clone_size: .
cdr3_aa: CASSHLSEKLFF
cdr3_nt: TGCGCCAGCAGTCACCTTAGTGAAAAACTGTTTTTT

j_call: TRBJ2-7
v_call: TRBV2
d_call: .
clone_size: .
cdr3_aa: CASGWKGGHEQYF
cdr3_nt: TGTGCCAGCGGGTGGAAGGGGGGGCACGAGCAGTACTTC

j_call: TRBJ1-5
v_call: TRBV10-3
d_call: TRBD1
clone_size: once
cdr3_aa: CASTGGANQPQHF
cdr3_nt: TGTGCCTCTACAGGGGGCGCGAATCAGCCCCAGCATTTT

j_call: TRBJ1-1
v_call: TRBV6-5
d_call: .
clone_size: once
cdr3_aa: CASSASRVTEAFF
cdr3_nt: TGTGCCAGCAGCGCGTCCAGGGTTACTGAAGCTTTCTTT

j_call: TRBJ2-5
v_call: TRBV5-6
d_call: .
clone_size: .
cdr3_aa: CASTAQGVAETQYF
cdr3_nt: TGTGCCAGCACTGCCCAAGGGGTGGCGGAGACCCAGTACTTC

j_call: TRBJ2-2
v_call: TRBV2
d_call: TRBD1
clone_size: .
cdr3_aa: CASSVPGQGGTGELFF
cdr3_nt: TGTGCCAGCAGTGTCCCGGGACAGGGGGGGACCGGGGAGCTGTTTTTT

j_call: TRBJ2-1
v_call: TRBV5-6
d_call: TRBD2
clone_size: once
cdr3_aa: CASSLSGGGYNEQFF
cdr3_nt: TGTGCCAGCAGCCTTAGCGGGGGGGGTTACAATGAGCAGTTCTTC

j_call: TRBJ1-1
v_call: TRBV9
d_call: .
clone_size: .
cdr3_aa: CASSLLSEGWENTEAFF
cdr3_nt: TGTGCCAGCAGCCTACTGTCGGAGGGATGGGAGAACACTGAAGCTTTCTTT